Listed below are T cell receptor beta chains from one sample, sequenced in a study of T-cell reconstitution after alpha-beta-depleted transplantation in children. Via MiXCR, TCRdb re-called the PCR reads, giving one row per CDR3 protein. In the table there are approximately 270,000 distinct CDR3 sequences, approximately 9.8% of which are singletons. The sample here was PBMCs from the stem cell graft donor, taken from the stem cell graft. The source of these receptors is a human donor who donated a stem cell graft to a child with SCID. The CDR3 runs from the conserved cysteine through the conserved F or W.

j_call v_call cdr3_aa
TRBJ1-2 TRBV11-2 CASSLLGLGYGYTF
TRBJ2-7 TRBV24-1 CATSGGSAYEQYF
TRBJ2-1 TRBV5-5 CASSLEGLRTNEQFF
TRBJ1-6 TRBV7-2 CASSPGQGVHF
TRBJ2-7 TRBV20-1 CSARRTGLSYEQYF
TRBJ2-1 TRBV11-2 CASSWTGGVNEQFF
TRBJ2-1 TRBV5-1 CASSLARGANEQFF
TRBJ2-5 TRBV3-1 CASSRFRQGGETQYF
TRBJ2-7 TRBV11-2 CASSLSGAANYEQYF
TRBJ2-3 TRBV6-5 CASSSPGQSSADTQYF
TRBJ2-5 TRBV5-1 CASSPPQGAGGETQYF
TRBJ2-1 TRBV12-3/TRBV12-4 CASRKGSGGFEQFF
TRBJ2-7 TRBV6-1 CASSEAAGGAEQYF
TRBJ2-1 TRBV7-9 CASSFQSLNEQFF
TRBJ2-7 TRBV7-7 CASSPGGSGNEQYF
TRBJ2-1 TRBV7-8 CASRPTGTFPREQFF
TRBJ1-4 TRBV29-1 CSVEDPSPRREKLFF
TRBJ1-1 TRBV27 CASSPTPFPGQGWYTEAFF
TRBJ2-5 TRBV20-1 CSARDLGLGETQYF
TRBJ2-1 TRBV7-8 CASSEMGGSGNRDNEQFF
TRBJ1-5 TRBV20-1 CSAMDSAQPQHF
TRBJ1-4 TRBV29-1 CSVRDRGPNEKLFF
TRBJ2-7 TRBV19 CASSISGAYEQYF
TRBJ1-1 TRBV5-6 CASTSTVVPTEAFF
TRBJ1-1 TRBV12-3/TRBV12-4 CASQYRGYEAFF
TRBJ2-2 TRBV12-5 CASGLKDLAGAGELFF
TRBJ2-3 TRBV10-3 CAIGRGGPSDTQYF
TRBJ2-2 TRBV7-8 CASSLAWDRGTGELFF
TRBJ1-2 TRBV12-3/TRBV12-4 CASSSTPPEVYGYTF
TRBJ2-1 TRBV12-3/TRBV12-4 CASTPDSSNEQFF
TRBJ2-1 TRBV7-2 CASSLRGEPYNEQFF
TRBJ2-5 TRBV7-9 CASSLVGLGEETQYF
TRBJ2-1 TRBV7-9 CASRAGTGAYNEQFF
TRBJ2-3 TRBV10-3 CAISASNIGDTQYF
TRBJ2-2 TRBV5-6 CASSTVEQGPGELFF
TRBJ2-1 TRBV20-1 CSASPGGSYRYNEQFF
TRBJ1-2 TRBV12-3/TRBV12-4 CASSFGQGVSYTF
TRBJ2-7 TRBV20-1 CSARGSGNYEQYF
TRBJ2-5 TRBV3-1 CASGRVGETQYF
TRBJ2-2 TRBV10-1 CASSEGQGRVRELFF
TRBJ1-1 TRBV4-2 CASSQVTGPNTEAFF
TRBJ1-1 TRBV20-1 CSAWGRDRVGSMNTEAFF
TRBJ2-7 TRBV6-1 CASRPGQGYYEQYF
TRBJ2-5 TRBV5-1 CASSLALEIKETQYF
TRBJ2-1 TRBV12-3/TRBV12-4 CASSSLAGGRNEQFF